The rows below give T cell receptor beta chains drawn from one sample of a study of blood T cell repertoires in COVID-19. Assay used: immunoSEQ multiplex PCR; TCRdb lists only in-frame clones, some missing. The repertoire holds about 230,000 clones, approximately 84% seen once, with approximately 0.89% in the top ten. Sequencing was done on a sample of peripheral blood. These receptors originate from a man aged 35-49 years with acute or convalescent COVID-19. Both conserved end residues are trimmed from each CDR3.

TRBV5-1 ASSLGDSTNEKLF
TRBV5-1 ASSLGTEKAGTQY
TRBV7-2 ASSWGQGADQPQH
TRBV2 ASSEGQGRNTIY
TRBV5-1 ASSEDNNQPQH
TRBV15 ATSSLATNEKLF
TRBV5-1 ASSSGTGKETQY
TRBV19 ASMGRGYILGYGYT
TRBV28 ASSLAAGGYTDTQY
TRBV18 ASSPQGNYGYT
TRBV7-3 ASSPRDRGNTQY
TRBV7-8 ASSLGPQGGPQH
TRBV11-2 ASSLDLRYRGRSETQY
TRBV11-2 ASTSRTLRGKGELF
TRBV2 AGTGQANTEAF
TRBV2 ASSRQTLNTEAF
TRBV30 AWTAAGGQPQH
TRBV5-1 ASSLIVGDQETQY
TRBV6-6 ASSYGVTGATEAF
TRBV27 ARISQGIKYTIY
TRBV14 ASSQVTGGRDEQF
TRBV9 ASSVGQARDSGNTIY
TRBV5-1 ASSPPLGVGADTQY
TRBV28 ASSFTGFDLAYEQY
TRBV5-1 ASSQTGDYEQY
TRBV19 ASSTRTGQGYT
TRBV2 ASSPDSIGYT
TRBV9 ASSPLSQGPGTEAF
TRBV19 ASSIVEGNYGYT
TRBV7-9 ASSLDGPRGSYNEQF
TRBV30 ACNSGPAMNTEAF
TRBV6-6 ASMEVGGYT
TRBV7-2 ASSLLQGAKGYT
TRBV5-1 ASSLGNRDRGRDEQF
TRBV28 ASSSPGPREQY
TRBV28 ASRLSGRSGNTEAF
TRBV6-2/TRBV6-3 ASSFPGGGWQPQH
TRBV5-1 ASSLVTGQFSGNTIY
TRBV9 ASSVTGKSAEAF
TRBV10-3 AVQRQGDYGYT
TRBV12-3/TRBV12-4 ASRRDSDGELF
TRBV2 ASSSQGRNTIY
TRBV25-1 ASSDQRGGSYNEQF
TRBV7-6 ASSPQGAGYNEQF
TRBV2 ASSGTGNYGYT
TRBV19 ASNEGRNLLEAF
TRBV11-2 ASSLIGEGEAF
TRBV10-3 AISETPYSSYNEQF
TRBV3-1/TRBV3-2 ASSQVPGGNQPQH
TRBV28 ASSYRQEVTEAF